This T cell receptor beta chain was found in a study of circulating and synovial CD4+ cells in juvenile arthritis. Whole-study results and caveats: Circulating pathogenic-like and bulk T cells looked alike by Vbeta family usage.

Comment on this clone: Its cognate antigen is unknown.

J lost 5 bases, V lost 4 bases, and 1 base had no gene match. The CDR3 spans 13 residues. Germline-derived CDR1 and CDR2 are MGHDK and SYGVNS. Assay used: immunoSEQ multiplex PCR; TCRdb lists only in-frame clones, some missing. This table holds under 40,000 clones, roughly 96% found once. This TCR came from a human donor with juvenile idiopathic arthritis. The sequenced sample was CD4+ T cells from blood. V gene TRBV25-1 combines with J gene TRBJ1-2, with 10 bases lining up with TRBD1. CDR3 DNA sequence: TGTGCCAGCAGTGTGGGACAGGGGTATGGCTACACCTTC. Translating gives CASSVGQGYGYTF.